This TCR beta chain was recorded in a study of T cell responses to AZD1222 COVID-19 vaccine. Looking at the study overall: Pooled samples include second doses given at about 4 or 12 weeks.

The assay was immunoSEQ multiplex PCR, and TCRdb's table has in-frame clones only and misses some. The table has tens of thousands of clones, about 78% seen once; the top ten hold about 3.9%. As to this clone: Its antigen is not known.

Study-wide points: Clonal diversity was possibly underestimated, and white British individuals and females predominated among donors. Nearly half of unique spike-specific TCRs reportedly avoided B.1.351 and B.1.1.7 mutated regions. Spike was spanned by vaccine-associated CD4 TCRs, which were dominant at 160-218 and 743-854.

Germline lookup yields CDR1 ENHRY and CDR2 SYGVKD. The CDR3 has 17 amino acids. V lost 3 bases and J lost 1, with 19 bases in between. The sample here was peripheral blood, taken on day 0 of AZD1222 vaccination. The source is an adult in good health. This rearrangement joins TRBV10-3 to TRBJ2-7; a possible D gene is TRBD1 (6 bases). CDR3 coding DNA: TGTGCCATCAGTGAAAGCGTCGGATTCACAGGGTCCTACGAGCAGTACTTC. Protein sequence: CAISESVGFTGSYEQYF.